This T cell receptor (beta chain) was sequenced during a study of vaccination effects on CD4 cells after COVID-19. Study overall: Some 2 million PBMC were seeded per well and grown in the presence of roughly 10 IU/ml IL-2 and about 10 ug/ml peptides.

TCRdb's table, derived via immunoSEQ multiplex PCR, lists solely in-frame clones and lacks some. The sample yields 45,000 to 60,000 clones, about 75% seen once. With respect to this clone: Antigen: not known.

V lost 1 base, J lost 5 bases, and 18 bases lay in between. The CDR3 has 17 residues. Germline-derived CDR1 and CDR2 are SGHDN and FVKESK. On approximately day 9 of culture, CD4+ T cells were separated out. PCR showed that the person got SARS-CoV-2 infection at some point between March and December 2020. This rearrangement joins TRBV14 to TRBJ2-1; D might be TRBD2 (6 bases). This sequence was found in a human donor who had a prior SARS-CoV-2 infection. The sample consisted of CD4+ T cells from PBMCs cultured without peptide, taken before COVID-19 vaccination. CDR3 residues: CASSQGRGLAANNEQFF. The CDR3 region has the DNA TGTGCCAGCAGCCAAGGGCGGGGTCTGGCGGCCAACAATGAGCAGTTCTTC.